The present T cell receptor (beta chain) was sequenced within a study of T cell clonotyping in hematopoietic cell transplantation. Comments on this clone: Its antigen is unknown.

The germline gives CDR1 MDHEN, CDR2 SYDVKM. V lost 6 bases to trimming and J lost 2 bases; unmatched junction nucleotides: 4. The CDR3 has 15 amino acids. Findings of the study overall: Few recipient clonotypes overlapped donors; over 95% were de novo at given depth.

Generated by immunoSEQ multiplex PCR, the TCRdb table keeps only in-frame clones and is missing some. Here the sample spans some 40,000 clones, 85% being singletons. Time point reported: recipient sample about 28 days before transplant, after cytoreduction. This TCR was sampled from a man aged 55-75 years with acute myeloid leukemia. Some clones in this sample may be carry-over from other donors' samples. The sequencing used peripheral blood mononuclear cells, collected before stem cell transplant. The J gene is TRBJ2-1, the V gene TRBV28; 10 bases match TRBD2. The CDR3 protein is CASRRSGGAYNEQFF. The CDR3 DNA reads as TGTGCCAGCAGACGGAGCGGGGGGGCCTACAATGAGCAGTTCTTC.